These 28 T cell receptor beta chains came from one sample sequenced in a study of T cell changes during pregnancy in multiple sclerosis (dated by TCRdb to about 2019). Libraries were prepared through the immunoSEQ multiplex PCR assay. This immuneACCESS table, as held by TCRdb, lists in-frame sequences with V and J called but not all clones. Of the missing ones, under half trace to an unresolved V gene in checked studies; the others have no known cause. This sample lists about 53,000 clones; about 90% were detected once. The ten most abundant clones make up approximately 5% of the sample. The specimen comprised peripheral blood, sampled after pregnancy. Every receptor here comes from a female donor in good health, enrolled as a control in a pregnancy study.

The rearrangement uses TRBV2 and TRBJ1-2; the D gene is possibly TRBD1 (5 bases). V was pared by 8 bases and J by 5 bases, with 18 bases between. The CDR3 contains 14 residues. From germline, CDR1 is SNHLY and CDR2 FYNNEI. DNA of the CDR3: TGTGCCAGCCGTACCACGATGACAGCGTATGGCTACACCTTC. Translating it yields CASRTTMTAYGYTF.

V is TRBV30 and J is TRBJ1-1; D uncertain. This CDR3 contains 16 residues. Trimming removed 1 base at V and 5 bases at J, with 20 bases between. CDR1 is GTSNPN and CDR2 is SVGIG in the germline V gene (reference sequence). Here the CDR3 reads CAWSGGDPKPGTEAFF. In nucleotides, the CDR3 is TGTGCCTGGAGTGGAGGAGACCCTAAACCGGGGACTGAAGCTTTCTTT.

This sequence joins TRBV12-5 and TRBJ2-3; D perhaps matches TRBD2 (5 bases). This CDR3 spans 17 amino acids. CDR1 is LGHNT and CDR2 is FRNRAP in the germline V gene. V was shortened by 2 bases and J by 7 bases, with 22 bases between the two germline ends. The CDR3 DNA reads TGTGCTAGTGGTTTGAACCCCGGGATCCCTGAAGTTAATACGCAGTATTTT. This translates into CASGLNPGIPEVNTQYF.

The DNA of the CDR3 is TGTGCCAGCAGTTTATTTCCTAGCGGGAGCTCCGGGGAGCTGTTTTTT. Its translation: CASSLFPSGSSGELFF. The chain carries TRBV27 and TRBJ2-2; 10 bases agree with TRBD2. CDR1 is MNHEY and CDR2 is SMNVEV in the germline V gene (reference sequence). V lost 1 base to trimming and J lost 6 bases; unmatched junction nucleotides: 5. CDR3 size: 16 residues.

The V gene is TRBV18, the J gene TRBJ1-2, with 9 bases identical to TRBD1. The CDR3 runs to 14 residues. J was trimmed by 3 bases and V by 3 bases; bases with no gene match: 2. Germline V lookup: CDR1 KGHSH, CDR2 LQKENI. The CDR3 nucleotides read TGTGCCAGCTCACCCGGGACAGGGCACTATGGCTACACCTTC. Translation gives CASSPGTGHYGYTF.

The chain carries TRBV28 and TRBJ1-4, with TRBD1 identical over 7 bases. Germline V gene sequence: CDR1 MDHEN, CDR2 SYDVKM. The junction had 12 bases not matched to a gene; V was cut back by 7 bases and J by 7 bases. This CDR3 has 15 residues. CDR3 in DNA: TGTGCCAGCACCTCATACCGGGACAGAGGTGAAAAACTGTTTTTT. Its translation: CASTSYRDRGEKLFF.

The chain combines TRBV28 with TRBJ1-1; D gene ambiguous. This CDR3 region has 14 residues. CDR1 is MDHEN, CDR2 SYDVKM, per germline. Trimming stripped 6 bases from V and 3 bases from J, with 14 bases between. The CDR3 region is CASSLLGGYTEAFF. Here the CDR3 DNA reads TGTGCCAGCAGCCTCCTGGGAGGGTACACTGAAGCTTTCTTT. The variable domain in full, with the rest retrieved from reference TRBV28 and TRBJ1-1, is DVKVTQSSRYLVKRTGEKVFLECVQDMDHENMFWYRQDPGLGLRLIYFSYDVKMKEKGDIPEGYSVSREKKERFSLILESASTNQTSMYLCASSLLGGYTEAFFGQGTRLTVV.

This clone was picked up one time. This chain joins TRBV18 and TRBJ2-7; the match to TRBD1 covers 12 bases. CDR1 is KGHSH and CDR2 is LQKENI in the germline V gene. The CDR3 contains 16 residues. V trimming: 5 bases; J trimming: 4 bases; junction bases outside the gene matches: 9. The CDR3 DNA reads TGTGCCAGCTCAACGACCGGGACAGGGGGCTGGTACGAGCAGTACTTC. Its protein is CASSTTGTGGWYEQYF.

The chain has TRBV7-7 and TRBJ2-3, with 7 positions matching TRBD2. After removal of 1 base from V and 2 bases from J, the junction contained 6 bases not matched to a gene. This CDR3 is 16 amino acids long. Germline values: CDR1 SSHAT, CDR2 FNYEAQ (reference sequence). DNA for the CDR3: TGTGCCAGCAGCTTAGGTACAGCGGGGATCACAGATACGCAGTATTTT. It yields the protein CASSLGTAGITDTQYF.

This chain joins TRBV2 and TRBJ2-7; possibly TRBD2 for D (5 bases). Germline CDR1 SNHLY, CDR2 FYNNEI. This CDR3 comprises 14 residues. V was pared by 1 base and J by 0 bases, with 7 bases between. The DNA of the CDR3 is TGTGCCAGCAGTGAAGGTGGGAGCTCCTACGAGCAGTACTTC. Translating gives CASSEGGSSYEQYF.

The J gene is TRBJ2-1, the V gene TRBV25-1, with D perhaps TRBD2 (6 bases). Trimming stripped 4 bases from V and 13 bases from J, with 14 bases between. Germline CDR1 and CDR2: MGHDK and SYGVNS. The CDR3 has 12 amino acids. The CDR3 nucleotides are TGTGCCAGCAGTGGGGGACTTGCTCTCCAGTTCTTC. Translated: CASSGGLALQFF.

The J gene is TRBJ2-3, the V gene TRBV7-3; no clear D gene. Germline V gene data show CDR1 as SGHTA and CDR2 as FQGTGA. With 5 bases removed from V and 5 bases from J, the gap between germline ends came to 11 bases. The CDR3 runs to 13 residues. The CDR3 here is CASSPNPGDTQYF. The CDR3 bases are TGTGCCAGCAGCCCAAATCCAGGAGATACGCAGTATTTT.

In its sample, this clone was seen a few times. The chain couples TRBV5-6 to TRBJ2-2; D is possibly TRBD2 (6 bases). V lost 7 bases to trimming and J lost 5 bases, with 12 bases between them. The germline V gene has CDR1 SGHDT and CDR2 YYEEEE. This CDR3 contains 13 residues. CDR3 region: CASSGAGTGELFF. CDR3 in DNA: TGTGCCAGCTCGGGAGCCGGGACCGGGGAGCTGTTTTTT. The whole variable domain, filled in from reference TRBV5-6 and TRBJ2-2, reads DAGVTQSPTHLIKTRGQQVTLRCSPKSGHDTVSWYQQALGQGPQFIFQYYEEEERQRGNFPDRFSGHQFPNYSSELNVNALLLGDSALYLCASSGAGTGELFFGEGSRLTVL.

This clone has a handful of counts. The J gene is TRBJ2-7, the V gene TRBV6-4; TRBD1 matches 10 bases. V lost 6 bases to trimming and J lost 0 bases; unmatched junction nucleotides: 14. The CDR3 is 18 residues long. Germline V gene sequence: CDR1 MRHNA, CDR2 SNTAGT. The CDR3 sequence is CASRSRRDRGPYSYEQYF. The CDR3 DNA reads TGTGCCAGCAGAAGCCGCCGGGACAGGGGCCCTTACTCCTACGAGCAGTACTTC.

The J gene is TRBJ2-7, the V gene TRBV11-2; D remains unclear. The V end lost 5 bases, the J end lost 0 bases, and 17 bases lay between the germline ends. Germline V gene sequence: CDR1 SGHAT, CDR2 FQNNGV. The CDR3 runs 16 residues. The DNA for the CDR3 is TGTGCCAGCAGCCTCCGAGGCCGTCAAAGCTCCTACGAGCAGTACTTC. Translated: CASSLRGRQSSYEQYF.

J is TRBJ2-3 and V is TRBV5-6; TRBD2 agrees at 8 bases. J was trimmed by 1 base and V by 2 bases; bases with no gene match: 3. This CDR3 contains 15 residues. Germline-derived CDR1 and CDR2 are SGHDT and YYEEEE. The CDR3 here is CASSFGSGGTDTQYF. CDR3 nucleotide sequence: TGTGCCAGCAGCTTTGGTAGCGGGGGCACAGATACGCAGTATTTT. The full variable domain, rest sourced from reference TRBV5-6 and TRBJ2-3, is DAGVTQSPTHLIKTRGQQVTLRCSPKSGHDTVSWYQQALGQGPQFIFQYYEEEERQRGNFPDRFSGHQFPNYSSELNVNALLLGDSALYLCASSFGSGGTDTQYFGPGTRLTVL.

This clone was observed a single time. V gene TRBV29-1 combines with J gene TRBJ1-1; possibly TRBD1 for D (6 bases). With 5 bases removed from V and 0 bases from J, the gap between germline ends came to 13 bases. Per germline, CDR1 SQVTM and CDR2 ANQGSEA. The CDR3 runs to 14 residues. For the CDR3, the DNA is TGCAGCGTTACGACAGGAGCCTTGAACACTGAAGCTTTCTTT. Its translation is CSVTTGALNTEAFF.

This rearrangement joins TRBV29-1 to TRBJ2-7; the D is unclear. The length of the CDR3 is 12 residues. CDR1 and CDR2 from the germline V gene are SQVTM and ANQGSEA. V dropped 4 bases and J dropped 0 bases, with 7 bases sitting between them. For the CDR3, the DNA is TGCAGCGTTGCCAATCCCTCCTACGAGCAGTACTTC. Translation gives CSVANPSYEQYF.

CDR3 coding DNA: TGTGCCAGCAGCTCCTCCTTAGTTACCCAAACTGAGCAGTTCTTC. This translates into CASSSSLVTQTEQFF. The V gene is TRBV11-2, the J gene TRBJ2-1; D call uncertain. The V gene's germline CDR1 is SGHAT and CDR2 FQNNGV. V lost 4 bases, J lost 9 bases, and 19 bases lay in between. This CDR3 comprises 15 residues.

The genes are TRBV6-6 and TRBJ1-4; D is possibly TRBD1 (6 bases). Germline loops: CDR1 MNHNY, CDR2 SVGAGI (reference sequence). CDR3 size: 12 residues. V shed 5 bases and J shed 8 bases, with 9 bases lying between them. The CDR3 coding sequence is TGTGCCAGCAGTCCAGACAGGGAAAAACTGTTTTTT. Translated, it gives CASSPDREKLFF.

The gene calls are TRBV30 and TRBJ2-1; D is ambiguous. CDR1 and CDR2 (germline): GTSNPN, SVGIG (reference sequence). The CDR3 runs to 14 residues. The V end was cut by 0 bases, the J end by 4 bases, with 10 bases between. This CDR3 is CAWSVLIAYNEQFF. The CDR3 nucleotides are TGTGCCTGGAGTGTATTAATAGCATACAATGAGCAGTTCTTC. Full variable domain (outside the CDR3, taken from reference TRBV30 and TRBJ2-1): SQTIHQWPATLVQPVGSPLSLECTVEGTSNPNLYWYRQAAGRGLQLLFYSVGIGQISSEVPQNLSASRPQDRQFILSSKKLLLSDSGFYLCAWSVLIAYNEQFFGPGTRLTVL.

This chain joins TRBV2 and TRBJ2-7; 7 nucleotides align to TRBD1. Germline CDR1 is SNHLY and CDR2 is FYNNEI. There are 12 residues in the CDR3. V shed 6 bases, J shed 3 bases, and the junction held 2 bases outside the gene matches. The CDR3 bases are TGTGCCAGCAGACCAGGGGGCTACGAGCAGTACTTC. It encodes CASRPGGYEQYF.

CDR3 amino acids: CATSRDQGATKNIQYF. CDR3 nucleotide sequence: TGTGCCACCAGCAGAGATCAGGGGGCCACCAAAAACATTCAGTACTTC. The chain joins TRBV15 to TRBJ2-4; 8 bases map to TRBD1. The V and J ends lost 0 bases and 2 bases, in that order; junction bases with no gene match: 3. Looked up from germline, CDR1 is LNHNV and CDR2 is YYDKDF (reference sequence). The CDR3 runs to 16 residues.

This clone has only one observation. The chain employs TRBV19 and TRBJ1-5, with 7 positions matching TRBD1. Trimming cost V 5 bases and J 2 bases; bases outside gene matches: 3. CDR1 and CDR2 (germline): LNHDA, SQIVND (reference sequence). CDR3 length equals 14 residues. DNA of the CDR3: TGTGCCAGTAGTCCCGACAGGGGCAATCAGCCCCAGCATTTT. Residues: CASSPDRGNQPQHF.

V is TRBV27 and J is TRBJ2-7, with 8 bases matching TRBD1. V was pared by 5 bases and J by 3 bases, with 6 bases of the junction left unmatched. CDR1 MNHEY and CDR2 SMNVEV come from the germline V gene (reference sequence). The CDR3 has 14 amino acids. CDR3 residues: CASSPYRGNYEQYF. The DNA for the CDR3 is TGTGCCAGCAGTCCCTACAGGGGGAACTACGAGCAGTACTTC.

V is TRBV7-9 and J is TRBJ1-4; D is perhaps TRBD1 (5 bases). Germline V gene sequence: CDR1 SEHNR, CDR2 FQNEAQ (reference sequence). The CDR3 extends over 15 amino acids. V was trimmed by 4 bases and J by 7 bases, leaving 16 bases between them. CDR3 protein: CASSSTEVEVEKLFF. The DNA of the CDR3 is TGTGCCAGCAGCTCGACAGAGGTAGAAGTTGAAAAACTGTTTTTT.

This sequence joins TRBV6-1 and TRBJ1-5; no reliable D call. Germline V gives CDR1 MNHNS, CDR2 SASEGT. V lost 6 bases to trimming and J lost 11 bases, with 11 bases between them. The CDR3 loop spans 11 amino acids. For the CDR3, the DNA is TGTGCCAGCAGCTCCTCCGCGGCCCAGCATTTT. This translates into CASSSSAAQHF.

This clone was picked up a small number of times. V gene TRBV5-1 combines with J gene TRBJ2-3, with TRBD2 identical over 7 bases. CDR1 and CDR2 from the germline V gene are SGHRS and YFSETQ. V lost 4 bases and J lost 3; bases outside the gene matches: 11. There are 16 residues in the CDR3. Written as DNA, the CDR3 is TGCGCCAGCAGCCCGGGACTATCCTCACGGACAGATACGCAGTATTTT. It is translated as CASSPGLSSRTDTQYF.